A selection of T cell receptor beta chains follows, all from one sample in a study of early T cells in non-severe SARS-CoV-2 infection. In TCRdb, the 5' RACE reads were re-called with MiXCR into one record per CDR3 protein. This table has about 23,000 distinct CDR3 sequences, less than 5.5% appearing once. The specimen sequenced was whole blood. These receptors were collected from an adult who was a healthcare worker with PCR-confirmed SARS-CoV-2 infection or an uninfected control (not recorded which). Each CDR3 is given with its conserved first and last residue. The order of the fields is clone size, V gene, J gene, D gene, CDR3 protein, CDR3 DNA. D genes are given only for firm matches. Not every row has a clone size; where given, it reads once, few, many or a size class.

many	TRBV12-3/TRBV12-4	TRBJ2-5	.	CASSQTPDTETQYF	TGTGCCAGCAGTCAAACCCCGGACACAGAGACCCAGTACTTC
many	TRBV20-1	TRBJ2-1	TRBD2	CSAIGLAGGHEQFF	TGCAGTGCTATCGGGCTAGCGGGAGGCCATGAGCAGTTCTTC
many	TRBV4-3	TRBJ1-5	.	CASSQVGRRQAVAQTHF	TGCGCCAGCAGCCAAGTTGGCAGGAGGCAGGCAGTGGCCCAGACTCATTTT
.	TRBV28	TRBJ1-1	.	CASSDPGAAEAFF	TGTGCCAGCAGTGACCCCGGCGCCGCTGAAGCTTTCTTT
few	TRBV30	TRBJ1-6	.	CAWSDNSPLHF	TGTGCCTGGAGTGATAATTCACCCCTCCACTTT
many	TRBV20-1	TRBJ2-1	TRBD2	CSAVGLAGVNEQFF	TGCAGTGCTGTAGGACTAGCGGGAGTCAATGAGCAGTTCTTC
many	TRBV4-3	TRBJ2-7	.	CASSQGSRGNAYEQYF	TGCGCCAGCAGCCAAGGGTCGCGGGGTAACGCCTACGAGCAGTACTTC
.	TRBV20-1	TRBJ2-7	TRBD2	CSPRRGLAGTSYEQYF	TGCAGCCCAAGGAGGGGACTAGCGGGAACCTCCTACGAGCAGTACTTC
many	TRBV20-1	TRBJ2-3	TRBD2	CSARGTSGNGERDTQYF	TGCAGTGCTAGAGGGACTAGCGGGAACGGAGAACGAGATACGCAGTATTTT
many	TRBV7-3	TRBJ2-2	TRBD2	CASSLTGSSGTGELFF	TGTGCCAGCAGCTTAACGGGTTCTAGCGGGACCGGGGAGCTGTTTTTT
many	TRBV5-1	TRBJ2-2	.	CASSLRSADTGELFF	TGCGCCAGCAGCTTGAGGTCCGCAGACACCGGGGAGCTGTTTTTT
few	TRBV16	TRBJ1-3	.	CASSQSVGGRENTIYF	TGTGCCAGCAGCCAATCAGTAGGGGGTCGTGAAAACACCATATATTTT
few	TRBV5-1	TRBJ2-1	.	CASSLEGKIHNEQFF	TGCGCCAGCAGCTTGGAAGGGAAAATCCACAATGAGCAGTTCTTC
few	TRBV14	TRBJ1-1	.	CASSHGDNMNTEAFF	TGTGCCAGCAGCCATGGGGACAACATGAACACTGAAGCTTTCTTT
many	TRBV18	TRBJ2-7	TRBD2	CASSPGGDQGEQYF	TGTGCCAGCTCACCTGGGGGGGACCAAGGTGAGCAGTACTTC
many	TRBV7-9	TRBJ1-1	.	CASSLVGEGTEAFF	TGTGCCAGCAGCTTAGTGGGGGAAGGGACTGAAGCTTTCTTT
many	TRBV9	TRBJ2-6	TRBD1	CASSPGQDSGANVLTF	TGTGCCAGCAGCCCGGGACAGGACTCTGGGGCCAACGTCCTGACTTTC
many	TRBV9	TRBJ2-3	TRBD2	CASSGGLAGFTDTQYF	TGTGCCAGCAGCGGGGGACTAGCGGGATTCACAGATACGCAGTATTTT
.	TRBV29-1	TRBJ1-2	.	CSVGGRNGYTF	TGCAGCGTTGGGGGACGGAATGGCTACACCTTC
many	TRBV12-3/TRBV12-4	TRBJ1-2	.	CASSLRGGYGYTF	TGTGCCAGCAGTTTACGGGGGGGCTATGGCTACACCTTC
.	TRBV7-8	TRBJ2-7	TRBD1	CASSLRVETGPYEQYF	TGTGCCAGCAGCTTAAGAGTTGAGACAGGGCCCTACGAGCAGTACTTC
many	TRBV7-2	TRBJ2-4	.	CASSLALAKNIQYF	TGTGCCAGCAGCTTAGCCTTAGCCAAAAACATTCAGTACTTC
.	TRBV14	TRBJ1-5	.	CASSRVGANQPQHF	TGTGCCAGTAGCCGGGTTGGGGCCAATCAGCCCCAGCATTTT
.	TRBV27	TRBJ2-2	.	CASSFLGAGELFF	TGTGCCAGCAGCTTCTTGGGGGCCGGGGAGCTGTTTTTT
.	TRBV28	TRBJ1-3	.	CASSLRGISSGNTIYF	TGTGCCAGCAGTTTACGGGGGATTAGCTCTGGAAACACCATATATTTT
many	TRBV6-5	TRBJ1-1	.	CASNNRYNTEAFF	TGTGCCAGCAACAACAGGTATAACACTGAAGCTTTCTTT
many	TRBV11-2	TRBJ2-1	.	CASSWWGLVSDEQFF	TGTGCCAGCAGCTGGTGGGGGCTAGTTAGCGATGAGCAGTTCTTC
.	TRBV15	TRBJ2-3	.	CATNSGSGQTDTQYF	TGTGCCACCAACTCGGGGAGCGGGCAAACAGATACGCAGTATTTT
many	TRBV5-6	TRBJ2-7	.	CASSFVHDYFLYEQYF	TGTGCCAGCAGCTTCGTCCACGACTATTTTCTGTACGAGCAGTACTTC